This T cell receptor (beta chain) was profiled in a study of T-cell memory formation after mild COVID-19. Per the germline V gene, CDR1 is SGHRS and CDR2 is YFSETQ. V lost 4 bases, J lost 3 bases, and 9 bases lay in between. The CDR3 is 13 amino acids. This clonotype was detected only a few times. What it binds is not known. Constant-segment primers were used for 5'RACE, and the resulting TCR alpha and TCR beta cDNA libraries carried sample barcodes and UMIs. Each CDR3 protein gets one entry after TCRdb re-called the 5' RACE reads with MiXCR. The sample yields around 320,000 distinct CDR3 sequences, roughly an eighth seen once. Regarding the study as a whole: For contracting clones, CD4+ ones sat mainly in CM and EM, CD8+ in EMRA. Contracting clones from day 15 to 85 showed balanced CD4/CD8; later expanders favored CD4+.

The chain recombines TRBV5-1 with TRBJ2-3; D unresolved. The TCR originated in a man between 18 and 35 years old who had mild COVID-19 (a few samples of this study predate the infection). Cell type and time point are not known. The source material was PBMCs or a T cell subset sorted from them (not recorded which). The CDR3 is CASSVSRTDTQYF. The CDR3, as DNA: TGCGCCAGCAGCGTATCCCGGACAGATACGCAGTATTTT.